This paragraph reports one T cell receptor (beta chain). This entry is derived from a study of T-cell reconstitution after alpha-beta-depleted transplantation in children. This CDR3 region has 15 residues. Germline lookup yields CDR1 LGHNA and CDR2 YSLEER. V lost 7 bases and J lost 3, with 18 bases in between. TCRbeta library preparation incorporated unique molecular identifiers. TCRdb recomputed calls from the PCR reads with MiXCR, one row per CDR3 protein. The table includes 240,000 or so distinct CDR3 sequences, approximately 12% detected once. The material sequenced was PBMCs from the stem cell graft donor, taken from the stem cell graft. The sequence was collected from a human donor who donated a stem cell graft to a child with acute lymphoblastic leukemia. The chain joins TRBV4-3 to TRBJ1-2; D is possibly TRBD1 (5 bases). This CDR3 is CASKMTRGEYYGYTF. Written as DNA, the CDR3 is TGCGCCAGCAAAATGACCCGAGGGGAATACTATGGCTACACCTTC.